These T cell receptor beta chains were read from a single sample in a study of regulatory dendritic cells for organ transplantation. Measured with immunoSEQ multiplex PCR; TCRdb has only the in-frame clones, and not every one. The sample holds more than 9,500 clones, under 90% seen once. No antigen is known for these receptors. Sequenced material: naive CD8+ T cells from blood cultured with regulatory dendritic cells. These receptors all come from a human donor in good health. CDR3s include the opening cysteine and the closing phenylalanine or tryptophan. D genes are given only for firm matches. Only some rows state a clone size, as once, few, many or a class for expanded clones.

-,TRBV27,-,TRBJ2-7,CASSASRGSYEQYF,TGTGCCAGCAGCGCTAGCAGGGGAAGCTACGAGCAGTACTTC
TRBD2,TRBV5-1,-,TRBJ2-7,CASSLGGTSGRPYEQYF,TGCGCCAGCAGCTTGGGCGGGACTAGCGGCCGCCCCTACGAGCAGTACTTC
-,TRBV29-1,-,TRBJ1-1,CSVVSQGGETEAFF,TGCAGCGTTGTATCCCAGGGCGGTGAAACTGAAGCTTTCTTT
-,TRBV15,-,TRBJ1-4,CAAHSGEVDEKLFF,TGTGCCGCACACTCGGGGGAAGTTGATGAAAAACTGTTTTTT
-,TRBV29-1,-,TRBJ1-2,CSVESGQGGGYTF,TGCAGCGTTGAAAGCGGGCAGGGAGGTGGCTACACCTTC
TRBD2,TRBV29-1,-,TRBJ2-1,CSVTGLAGTEYNEQFF,TGCAGCGTGACCGGACTAGCGGGAACGGAATACAATGAGCAGTTCTTC
-,TRBV7-9,-,TRBJ1-1,CASSSTVSTEAFF,TGTGCCAGCAGCTCGACGGTATCCACTGAAGCTTTCTTT
-,TRBV7-8,-,TRBJ2-1,CASSLPGTWEVDYNEQFF,TGTGCCAGCAGCTTACCTGGGACATGGGAGGTGGACTACAATGAGCAGTTCTTC
-,TRBV30,-,TRBJ2-7,CAWSVDTSYEQYF,TGTGCCTGGAGTGTCGACACTTCCTACGAGCAGTACTTC
-,TRBV7-9,once,TRBJ1-1,CASSLGGEAFF,TGTGCCAGCAGCTTAGGTGGTGAAGCTTTCTTT
-,TRBV7-9,-,TRBJ1-2,CASSSINPGGGYTF,TGTGCCAGCAGCTCCATAAATCCCGGAGGGGGCTACACCTTC
-,TRBV30,-,TRBJ2-5,CAWSLEETQYF,TGTGCCTGGAGTCTGGAAGAGACCCAGTACTTC
TRBD1,TRBV7-9,few,TRBJ2-7,CASSSGQGISYEQYF,TGTGCCAGCAGCTCCGGACAGGGAATTTCCTACGAGCAGTACTTC
TRBD2,TRBV13,once,TRBJ2-7,CASSFGLADYEQYF,TGTGCCAGCAGCTTCGGACTAGCGGATTACGAGCAGTACTTC
-,TRBV28,-,TRBJ2-3,CASSSPNTDTQYF,TGTGCCAGCAGTTCCCCGAACACAGATACGCAGTATTTT
-,TRBV28,-,TRBJ2-3,CASRLTGNTDTQYF,TGTGCCAGCCGGCTTACGGGAAACACAGATACGCAGTATTTT
-,TRBV27,-,TRBJ1-2,CASFGRGAQRLPNYGYTF,TGTGCCAGCTTCGGGCGGGGGGCGCAACGTCTCCCTAACTATGGCTACACCTTC
-,TRBV15,once,TRBJ1-5,CATSRDRGRNQPQHF,TGTGCCACCAGCAGAGACAGGGGAAGGAATCAGCCCCAGCATTTT
TRBD2,TRBV27,-,TRBJ2-1,CASSLAGGSYNEQFF,TGTGCCAGCAGTTTAGCGGGAGGCTCCTACAATGAGCAGTTCTTC
-,TRBV9,once,TRBJ1-1,CASSVGLGAQNTEAFF,TGTGCCAGCAGCGTTGGTTTGGGGGCGCAGAACACTGAAGCTTTCTTT
-,TRBV29-1,-,TRBJ1-1,CSVEDEGNSEAFF,TGCAGCGTTGAAGATGAGGGTAATTCTGAAGCTTTCTTT
TRBD2,TRBV28,-,TRBJ2-1,CASSLYTSGGHDEQFF,TGTGCCAGCAGTTTATATACTAGCGGGGGGCATGATGAGCAGTTCTTC
-,TRBV4-1,-,TRBJ1-2,CASSQDGHGYTF,TGCGCCAGCAGCCAAGATGGCCATGGCTACACCTTC
-,TRBV7-6,-,TRBJ2-3,CASSLVGRSTDTQYF,TGTGCCAGCAGCTTAGTGGGGCGTTCCACAGATACGCAGTATTTT
TRBD1,TRBV5-4,-,TRBJ2-1,CASSDTGGRLNEQFF,TGTGCCAGCAGCGACACAGGGGGCCGCCTCAATGAGCAGTTCTTC
-,TRBV4-1,-,TRBJ2-5,CASSQDPWRAQETQYF,TGCGCCAGCAGCCAAGATCCATGGAGAGCCCAAGAGACCCAGTACTTC
TRBD1,TRBV27,once,TRBJ2-3,CASSPQGPDTQYF,TGTGCCAGCAGTCCACAGGGGCCAGATACGCAGTATTTT
-,TRBV6-1,-,TRBJ1-3,CASSEGGGLLIRNTIYF,TGTGCCAGCAGTGAAGGCGGAGGGCTGCTTATAAGAAACACCATATATTTT
-,TRBV15,-,TRBJ1-2,CATSMNSYGYTF,TGTGCCACCAGCATGAACAGCTATGGCTACACCTTC
TRBD2,TRBV7-3,-,TRBJ2-2,CATSLAGGGELFF,TGTGCCACTTCACTAGCGGGTGGTGGGGAGCTGTTTTTT
TRBD2,TRBV30,once,TRBJ2-3,CALQRGRASTDTQYF,TGTGCCTTACAGCGGGGGAGAGCTAGCACAGATACGCAGTATTTT
-,TRBV6-6,-,TRBJ1-3,CASRDDGTSGNTIYF,TGTGCCAGCAGGGATGACGGGACATCTGGAAACACCATATATTTT
TRBD1,TRBV4-3,-,TRBJ1-2,CASSPGQGNYGYTF,TGCGCCAGCAGCCCGGGACAGGGTAACTATGGCTACACCTTC
-,TRBV9,few,TRBJ1-4,CASSSQGEKLFF,TGTGCCAGCAGTTCCCAGGGTGAAAAACTGTTTTTT
TRBD2,TRBV29-1,once,TRBJ2-1,CSVFGLAGEVEQFF,TGCAGCGTTTTCGGACTAGCGGGGGAGGTTGAGCAGTTCTTC
-,TRBV9,-,TRBJ2-3,CASSSSYADTQYF,TGTGCCAGCAGCTCTTCTTACGCAGATACGCAGTATTTT
-,TRBV7-9,-,TRBJ1-4,CASSLARTELFF,TGTGCCAGCAGCTTAGCGAGGACAGAACTGTTTTTT
TRBD1,TRBV27,-,TRBJ2-1,CATLTGAEQFF,TGTGCCACGCTAACAGGGGCTGAGCAGTTCTTC
-,TRBV2,few,TRBJ1-6,CASRPAFNSPLHF,TGTGCCAGTCGTCCAGCGTTTAATTCACCCCTCCACTTT
-,TRBV9,-,TRBJ2-7,CASSVGGQGDYEQYF,TGTGCCAGCAGCGTAGGCGGCCAAGGGGACTACGAGCAGTACTTC
-,TRBV7-2,once,TRBJ2-3,CASSLGWTDTDTQYF,TGTGCCAGCAGCTTAGGCTGGACAGACACAGATACGCAGTATTTT
-,TRBV13,-,TRBJ1-1,CASSFFRVGNTEAFF,TGTGCCAGCAGCTTTTTTCGGGTCGGGAACACTGAAGCTTTCTTT
-,TRBV7-6,few,TRBJ1-5,CASSLGEYQPQHF,TGTGCCAGCAGCTTAGGCGAATATCAGCCCCAGCATTTT
-,TRBV13,few,TRBJ2-1,CASHRTEDNEQFF,TGTGCCAGCCACCGAACTGAGGACAATGAGCAGTTCTTC
-,TRBV27,-,TRBJ2-1,CASSLTGNEQFF,TGTGCCAGCAGTTTGACGGGTAATGAGCAGTTCTTC
-,TRBV7-9,-,TRBJ1-1,CASSLPGRANTEAFF,TGTGCCAGCAGCTTGCCGGGACGGGCTAACACTGAAGCTTTCTTT
TRBD1,TRBV6-1,-,TRBJ1-5,CASSVGQGEGQPQHF,TGTGCCAGCAGTGTTGGACAGGGAGAAGGTCAGCCCCAGCATTTT
-,TRBV7-6,-,TRBJ1-1,CASSPGLMNTEAFF,TGTGCCAGCAGCCCAGGACTGATGAACACTGAAGCTTTCTTT
TRBD2,TRBV28,-,TRBJ2-1,CASSLVSGRVVSYNEQFF,TGTGCCAGCAGTTTAGTGTCCGGGAGGGTAGTCTCCTACAATGAGCAGTTCTTC
-,TRBV25-1,-,TRBJ1-2,CASTSGDWGYTF,TGTGCCAGCACCTCAGGGGATTGGGGCTACACCTTC
-,TRBV4-3,-,TRBJ1-2,CASSQDYLVSANFNYGYTF,TGCGCCAGCAGCCAAGATTACTTGGTATCAGCGAACTTTAACTATGGCTACACCTTC
TRBD2,TRBV5-1,once,TRBJ2-5,CASSLVGIIGLAGKETQYF,TGCGCCAGCAGCTTGGTGGGAATTATCGGACTAGCGGGAAAAGAGACCCAGTACTTC
-,TRBV30,-,TRBJ2-7,CAWERDSSYEQYF,TGTGCCTGGGAGCGGGACAGCTCCTACGAGCAGTACTTC
-,TRBV9,-,TRBJ2-3,CASSVPLERDTQYF,TGTGCCAGCAGCGTCCCCCTAGAGAGAGATACGCAGTATTTT
TRBD1,TRBV7-9,-,TRBJ2-7,CASSPGTGGNLINEQYF,TGTGCCAGCAGCCCAGGGACAGGGGGCAACTTAATCAACGAGCAGTACTTC